The 16 T cell receptor beta chains given below trace back to one sample, sequenced in a study of T-cell reconstitution after alpha-beta-depleted transplantation in children. A TCRbeta library incorporating unique molecular identifiers was prepared. TCRdb recomputed calls from the PCR reads with MiXCR, one row per CDR3 protein. This repertoire shows 440,000 or so distinct CDR3 sequences, 43% found once; its top ten account for under 35%. The sequencing used PBMCs, collected before TCRalphabeta/CD19-depleted stem cell transplant. These receptor sequences come from a girl aged 2 to 10 with aplastic anemia, due to receive a stem cell transplant.

This clonotype was recorded at least ten times. The chain recombines TRBV5-1 with TRBJ2-1, with TRBD2 matching over 7 bases. CDR3 length: 12 residues. CDR1 is SGHRS, CDR2 YFSETQ, per germline. J lost 8 bases, V lost 4 bases, and 3 bases had no gene match. The CDR3 bases are TGCGCCAGCAGCCCGGCGGGGGATGAGCAGTTCTTC. Its translation is CASSPAGDEQFF.

The chain has TRBV11-2 and TRBJ2-3; perhaps TRBD1 as D (5 bases). CDR1 is SGHAT and CDR2 is FQNNGV in the germline V gene. Trimming cost V 1 base and J 5 bases, with 13 bases left between them. The CDR3 consists of 15 residues. In nucleotides, the CDR3 is TGTGCCAGCAGCTTAGTGGGGCCGTCACGAGATACGCAGTATTTT. Protein sequence: CASSLVGPSRDTQYF. Filled out from reference TRBV11-2 and TRBJ2-3, the complete variable domain reads EAGVAQSPRYKIIEKRQSVAFWCNPISGHATLYWYQQILGQGPKLLIQFQNNGVVDDSQLPKDRFSAERLKGVDSTLKIQPAKLEDSAVYLCASSLVGPSRDTQYFGPGTRLTVL.

This sequence joins TRBV3-1 and TRBJ2-5, with 9 positions matching TRBD2. The CDR3 covers 16 residues. V gave up 2 bases and J gave up 5 bases; unmatched junction bases: 9. Germline CDR1 and CDR2: LGHDT and YNNKEL (reference sequence). CDR3 protein: CASSQLSGAGGETQYF. In DNA, the CDR3 is TGTGCCAGCAGCCAACTTAGCGGGGCGGGGGGGGAGACCCAGTACTTC.

This clonotype appeared once. The chain couples TRBV7-2 to TRBJ2-1; D is unresolved. Trimming removed 0 bases at V and 0 bases at J, with 9 bases between. The germline gives CDR1 SGHTA, CDR2 FQGNSA. CDR3 length equals 16 residues. CDR3 nucleotides: TGTGCCAGCAGCTTAGCGGCGACTTCCTCCTACAATGAGCAGTTCTTC. Its protein product is CASSLAATSSYNEQFF.

The gene calls are TRBV5-8 and TRBJ2-2; TRBD1 matches 7 bases. Germline V CDR1 and CDR2: SGHTS, YDEGEE. CDR3 size: 15 residues. With V trimmed by 4 bases and J by 1 base, 4 bases remained unmatched. CDR3: CASSSQGVNTGELFF. CDR3 bases: TGTGCCAGCAGCAGCCAGGGGGTGAACACCGGGGAGCTGTTTTTT.

V is TRBV5-1 and J is TRBJ2-2, with 8 bases fitting TRBD2. CDR1 and CDR2 (germline): SGHRS, YFSETQ. V dropped 2 bases and J dropped 6; count of bases not matched to a gene: 6. The CDR3 covers 15 residues. CDR3 DNA sequence: TGCGCCAGCAGCTTTTGGCTAGCGGGCCCCGGGGAGCTGTTTTTT. Its translation: CASSFWLAGPGELFF.

This clonotype was counted once. The chain uses TRBV3-1 and TRBJ2-3, with unresolved D. Trimming left V 3 bases short and J 4 bases short, with 2 bases between. The length of the CDR3 is 11 residues. The germline gives CDR1 LGHDT, CDR2 YNNKEL (reference sequence). CDR3: CASSHSDTQYF. The CDR3 coding sequence is TGTGCCAGCAGCCACTCAGATACGCAGTATTTT.

The chain employs TRBV28 and TRBJ1-5; D is unclear. In germline, CDR1 is MDHEN, CDR2 SYDVKM. V lost 6 bases, J lost 4 bases, and 19 bases lay in between. The CDR3 extends over 16 amino acids. The CDR3 sequence: CASSYLGREGNQPQHF. The DNA of the CDR3 is TGTGCCAGCAGCTACCTGGGGAGGGAGGGAAATCAGCCCCAGCATTTT.

This clonotype was observed a single time. The chain has TRBV11-1 and TRBJ2-3, with D perhaps matching TRBD1 (6 bases). Germline V gene sequence: CDR1 SGHAT, CDR2 FQDESV (reference sequence). The CDR3 has 17 residues. With 4 bases removed from V and 0 bases from J, the gap between germline ends came to 17 bases. The CDR3 nucleotides are TGTGCCAGCAGCTCCCCCGGGACATGGTATAGCACAGATACGCAGTATTTT. Its translation is CASSSPGTWYSTDTQYF.

This clonotype was counted ten times or more. The genes are TRBV20-1 and TRBJ2-3; D is possibly TRBD2 (7 bases). The V gene lost 6 bases and the J gene lost 2 bases, with 15 bases spanning the gap. The CDR3 is 14 residues long. CDR1 is DFQATT and CDR2 is SNEGSKA in the germline V gene (reference sequence). The chain's CDR3 is CSAPEGGNTDTQYF. The CDR3 DNA follows: TGCAGTGCCCCCGAGGGGGGGAACACAGATACGCAGTATTTT.

This clonotype was counted many times. V is TRBV29-1 and J is TRBJ2-2; 8 bases fit TRBD1. The length of the CDR3 is 14 residues. V shed 6 bases and J 0 bases; nucleotides not matched to a gene: 3. Germline assignment: CDR1 SQVTM and CDR2 ANQGSEA. The CDR3 DNA is TGCAGCGTCGACAGGGGCTCGAACACCGGGGAGCTGTTTTTT. Translation: CSVDRGSNTGELFF.

This clonotype was found a few times. The chain uses TRBV12-3 or TRBV12-4 and TRBJ2-7; TRBD2 agrees at 10 bases. With V trimmed by 5 bases and J by 7 bases, 8 bases remained unmatched. The CDR3 is 14 amino acids. CDR3: CASSPSGGAREQYF. The CDR3 coding sequence is TGTGCCAGCAGTCCGAGCGGGGGGGCTCGGGAGCAGTACTTC.

The chain has TRBV7-6 and TRBJ2-5, with TRBD2 matching over 9 bases. After removal of 10 bases from V and 1 base from J, the junction contained 10 bases not matched to a gene. Germline loops: CDR1 SGHVS, CDR2 FNYEAQ. The CDR3 length is 15 residues. The CDR3: CATTTAGGPQETQYF. The CDR3 DNA sequence: TGTGCCACCACGACAGCGGGAGGCCCCCAAGAGACCCAGTACTTC.

The chain uses TRBV24-1 and TRBJ2-1; D is possibly TRBD2 (5 bases). The ends were cut back, 4 bases at V and 5 bases at J, with 20 bases in the middle. The CDR3 spans 17 residues. Germline CDR1 KGHDR, CDR2 SFDVKD. The CDR3 reads CATSDRRRGVGNNEQFF. CDR3 sequence (DNA): TGTGCCACCAGTGACAGGAGGCGCGGCGTAGGAAACAATGAGCAGTTCTTC.

This clonotype was detected many times. This chain links TRBV4-3 with TRBJ1-2; no firm D call. This CDR3 has 15 amino acids. Germline V gene data show CDR1 as LGHNA and CDR2 as YSLEER. Trimming took off 0 bases at V and 4 bases at J, with 12 bases between the two ends. The CDR3 DNA reads TGCGCCAGCAGCCAAGAGTTACGGCCGGGCTATGGCTACACCTTC. Amino acids: CASSQELRPGYGYTF.

The rearrangement uses TRBV5-1 and TRBJ2-5; possible D gene TRBD1, 6 bases. This CDR3 has 13 amino acids. Trimming removed 7 bases from V and 2 bases from J, with 12 bases in between. Germline CDR1 SGHRS, CDR2 YFSETQ. The CDR3 here is CASATRGQETQYF. The CDR3 DNA sequence: TGCGCCAGCGCTACTAGGGGGCAAGAGACCCAGTACTTC.